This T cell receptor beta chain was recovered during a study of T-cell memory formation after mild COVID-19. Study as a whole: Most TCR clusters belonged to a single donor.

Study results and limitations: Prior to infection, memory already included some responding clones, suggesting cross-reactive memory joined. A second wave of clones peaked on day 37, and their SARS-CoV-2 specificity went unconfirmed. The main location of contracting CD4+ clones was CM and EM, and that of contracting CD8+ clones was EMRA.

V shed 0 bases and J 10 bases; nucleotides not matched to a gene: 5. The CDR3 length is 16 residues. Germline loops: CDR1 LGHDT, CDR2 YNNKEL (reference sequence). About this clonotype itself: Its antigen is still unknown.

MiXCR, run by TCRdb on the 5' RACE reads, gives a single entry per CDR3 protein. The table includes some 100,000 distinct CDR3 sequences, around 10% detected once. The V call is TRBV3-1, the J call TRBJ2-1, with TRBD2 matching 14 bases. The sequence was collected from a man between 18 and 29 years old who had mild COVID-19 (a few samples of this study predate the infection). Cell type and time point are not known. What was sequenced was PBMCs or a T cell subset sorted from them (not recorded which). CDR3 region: CASSQDWGLAGAEQFF. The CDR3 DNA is TGTGCCAGCAGCCAAGATTGGGGACTAGCGGGGGCCGAGCAGTTCTTC.